Listed below are T cell receptor beta chains from one sample, sequenced in a study of T cell responses to AZD1222 COVID-19 vaccine. Profiled with immunoSEQ multiplex PCR; TCRdb holds only in-frame clones, not every one. This sample yields 40,000 to 50,000 clones, of which approximately 90% are seen a single time; just under 25% belongs to the top ten. The sample consisted of peripheral blood, taken 28 days after the second AZD1222 dose. These receptors originate from an adult who received the AZD1222 COVID-19 vaccine. Each CDR3 is given with its conserved first and last residue. The order of the fields is D gene, J gene, clone size, V gene, CDR3 protein, CDR3 DNA. The D gene is left open where the match is weak. The size field is filled for only some rows; it gives once, few, many or a size class.

-	TRBJ1-2	-	TRBV11-2	CASSENRLTANYGYTF	TGTGCCAGCAGCGAGAACCGCCTGACAGCTAACTATGGCTACACCTTC
-	TRBJ1-4	-	TRBV5-1	CASSLGTEHEKLFF	TGCGCCAGCAGCTTGGGGACGGAGCATGAAAAACTGTTTTTT
-	TRBJ1-4	once	TRBV18	CASSPTGAVNEKLFF	TGTGCCAGCTCACCAACGGGGGCGGTTAATGAAAAACTGTTTTTT
-	TRBJ1-2	few	TRBV12-3/TRBV12-4	CASRQGYGYTF	TGTGCCAGCAGGCAGGGGTATGGCTACACCTTC
-	TRBJ1-1	-	TRBV29-1	CSVQTRMNTEAFF	TGCAGCGTTCAGACACGGATGAACACTGAAGCTTTCTTT
TRBD1	TRBJ1-1	-	TRBV3-1/TRBV3-2	CASSPNRGGTEAFF	TGTGCCAGCAGTCCGAACAGGGGAGGGACTGAAGCTTTCTTT
-	TRBJ1-2	-	TRBV6-5	CASTKQGSGYTF	TGTGCCAGCACCAAACAGGGCTCTGGCTACACCTTC
TRBD1	TRBJ1-2	-	TRBV28	CASSWGQGNYGYTF	TGTGCCAGCAGTTGGGGACAGGGAAACTATGGCTACACCTTC
-	TRBJ1-1	-	TRBV21-1	CASSSWEAFF	TGTGCCAGCAGCAGCTGGGAAGCTTTCTTT
-	TRBJ1-2	-	TRBV6-5	CASSLRQPSNYGYTF	TGTGCCAGCAGCCTCCGACAGCCATCAAACTATGGCTACACCTTC
-	TRBJ1-5	-	TRBV5-8	CASSGDRNQPQHF	TGTGCCAGCAGCGGAGACAGAAATCAGCCCCAGCATTTT
-	TRBJ2-4	-	TRBV27	CASSSVGQGAKNIQYF	TGTGCCAGCAGTTCGGTGGGGCAGGGGGCCAAAAACATTCAGTACTTC